The clone carrying this TCR beta chain occurred once. The data belong to a study of cytomegalovirus exposure and HLA in healthy donors. In the PCR, 60 Vbeta and 13 Jbeta primers were used. Generated by immunoSEQ multiplex PCR, the TCRdb table keeps only in-frame clones and is missing some. Of 150,000 to 200,000 clones listed, roughly 80% are singletons. What was sequenced was PBMCs. The sequence was collected from a girl between 5 and 17 years old in good health and CMV-seropositive.

CDR3 DNA sequence: TGCGCCAGCAGCTTGAGCCCAGGGGATGGCTACACCTTC. Protein sequence: CASSLSPGDGYTF. This rearrangement joins TRBV5-1 to TRBJ1-2, with D perhaps TRBD1 (6 bases). Per germline, CDR1 SGHRS and CDR2 YFSETQ. CDR3 length: 13 amino acids. The V end was cut by 1 base, the J end by 6 bases, with 10 bases between. Full variable domain (outside the CDR3, taken from reference TRBV5-1 and TRBJ1-2): KAGVTQTPRYLIKTRGQQVTLSCSPISGHRSVSWYQQTPGQGLQFLFEYFSETQRNKGNFPGRFSGRQFSNSRSEMNVSTLELGDSALYLCASSLSPGDGYTFGSGTRLTVV.